The source of this T cell receptor (beta chain) is a study of CXCR3-negative and CXCR3-positive naive CD8 T cells. The germline gives CDR1 MGHDK, CDR2 SYGVNS. The CDR3 consists of 16 residues. Note on this clonotype: The antigen is undetermined.

Study conclusions and caveats: Cryopreserved cells partially lost CXCR3 expression, and fresh PBMCs were used in most assays. Naive subsets were similarly diverse, while memory CD8+ repertoires were much less diverse. Similar TRBV-TRBJ gene usage was seen in naive CXCR3-negative and CXCR3-positive cells, but not in memory cells. CXCR3-positive naive cells had more hydrophobic TRB CDR3s than CXCR3-negative naive cells.

Naive CD8+ T cells had a CD45RO-CCR7+CD27+CD95- phenotype. The method, 5' RACE with UMI labels, was used to prepare the TRB cDNA libraries. TCRdb re-called the 5' RACE reads, yielding one record per CDR3 amino acid sequence without DNA. The listing records some 130,000 distinct CDR3 sequences. The receptor comes from a human donor in good health. Some clones in this sample may be carry-over from other donors' samples. The chain is built from TRBV25-1 and TRBJ2-1; TCRdb names TRBD1, which stays unverified in the absence of DNA. The sequenced sample consisted of naive CXCR3+ CD8+ T cells from blood. The subset denotes: CD45RO-CCR7+CD27+CD95- naive CD8+ T cells expressing CXCR3 (TNR3+). This chain's CDR3 is CASSEWGTEEDNEQFF.